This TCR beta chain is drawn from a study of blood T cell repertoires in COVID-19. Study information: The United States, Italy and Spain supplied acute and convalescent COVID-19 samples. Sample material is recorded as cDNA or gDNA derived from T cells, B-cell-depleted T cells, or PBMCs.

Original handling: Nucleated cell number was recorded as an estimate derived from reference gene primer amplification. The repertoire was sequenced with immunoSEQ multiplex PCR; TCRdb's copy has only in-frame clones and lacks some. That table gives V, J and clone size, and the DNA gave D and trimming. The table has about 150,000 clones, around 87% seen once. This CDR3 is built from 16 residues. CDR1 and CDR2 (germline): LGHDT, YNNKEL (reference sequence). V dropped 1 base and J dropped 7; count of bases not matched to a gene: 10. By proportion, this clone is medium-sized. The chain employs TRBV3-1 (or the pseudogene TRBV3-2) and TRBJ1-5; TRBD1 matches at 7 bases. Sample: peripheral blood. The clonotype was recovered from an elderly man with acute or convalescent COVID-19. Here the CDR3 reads CASSQGSAQGNQPQHF. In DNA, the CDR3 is TGTGCCAGCAGCCAAGGTAGTGCACAGGGGAACCAGCCCCAGCATTTT.